Following are 28 T cell receptor beta chains from one sample sequenced in a study of PD-1 blockade in mismatch repair-deficient tumors listed by TCRdb under 2017. Libraries were made using the immunoSEQ multiplex PCR assay. TCRdb obtained this table from immuneACCESS and retained in-frame rearrangements with V and J assigned. These tables miss some clones; where compared with another copy, unresolved V genes account for less than half of the shortfall, and the remainder is unexplained. Counted in this sample were around 48,000 clones; about 80% of them appeared once. The ten largest clones take up around 3.2% of the sample. The source material was peripheral blood, sampled 4 weeks after starting pembrolizumab. These receptors came from an adult with mismatch repair-deficient cancer.

The chain employs TRBV2 and TRBJ1-5; 8 positions match TRBD1. Losses at the gene ends were 6 bases for V and 4 bases for J; bases not matched to a gene: 5. Per the germline V gene, CDR1 is SNHLY and CDR2 is FYNNEI. The CDR3 length is 14 residues. Here the CDR3 DNA reads TGTGCCAGCAGGGCGACAGGGGCAAATCAGCCCCAGCATTTT. Translated, it gives CASRATGANQPQHF.

This sequence joins TRBV18 and TRBJ1-2, with D perhaps matching TRBD1 (6 bases). The germline V and J ends were trimmed by 6 bases and 8 bases, with 19 bases remaining between them. Germline V CDR1 and CDR2: KGHSH, LQKENI. The CDR3 is 14 residues long. The DNA of the CDR3 is TGTGCCAGCTCCCCCCTACAGGGATCGTACGGCTACACCTTC. It specifies CASSPLQGSYGYTF.

This chain joins TRBV6-5 and TRBJ2-1, with 9 nucleotides matching TRBD2. This CDR3 has 13 amino acids. The germline V gene has CDR1 MNHEY and CDR2 SVGAGI. Trimming took 7 bases from V and 10 from J; bases not matched to a gene: 8. CDR3 protein: CASNLAGEDEQFF. Here the CDR3 DNA reads TGTGCCAGCAATTTAGCGGGAGAGGACGAGCAGTTCTTC.

This chain links TRBV11-2 with TRBJ2-1; perhaps TRBD2 as D (6 bases). Trimming shortened V by 6 bases and J by 5 bases, and 23 bases separated the two germline ends. CDR1 and CDR2 from the germline V gene are SGHAT and FQNNGV. The CDR3 runs to 17 residues. For the CDR3, the DNA is TGTGCCAGCAGAACCACGATGAGGGGCGAGCGGGACAATGAGCAGTTCTTC. It codes for CASRTTMRGERDNEQFF.

This clone turned up a few times. The V call is TRBV19, the J call TRBJ1-2; D is ambiguous. The V end was cut by 9 bases, the J end by 8 bases, with 13 bases between. Germline values: CDR1 LNHDA, CDR2 SQIVND (reference sequence). The CDR3 spans 11 residues. In DNA, the CDR3 is TGTGCCAGCGAGGGCCGGGGAGGCTACACCTTC. This sequence encodes CASEGRGGYTF.

The J gene is TRBJ2-7, the V gene TRBV9; D possibly corresponds to TRBD2 (5 bases). Trimming removed 3 bases from V and 6 bases from J, with 13 bases in between. Germline CDR1 SGDLS, CDR2 YYNGEE. The CDR3 has 13 amino acids. CDR3 protein: CASSGGLEFEQYF. The CDR3 DNA reads TGTGCCAGCAGCGGAGGGCTAGAATTCGAGCAGTACTTC.

The rearrangement joins TRBV30 to TRBJ2-1; D is undetermined. The CDR3 runs to 14 residues. Trimming took off 2 bases at V and 7 bases at J, with 15 bases between the two ends. Germline V CDR1 and CDR2: GTSNPN, SVGIG (reference sequence). The DNA for the CDR3 is TGTGCCTGGAGTTTGGGAAAGGTTAGGAATGAGCAGTTCTTC. Translating it yields CAWSLGKVRNEQFF.

The chain links TRBV13 to TRBJ2-4; 9 bases align to TRBD2. Germline V gene lookup returns CDR1 PRHDT and CDR2 FYEKMQ (reference sequence). Losses at the gene ends were 1 base for V and 2 bases for J; bases not matched to a gene: 6. The CDR3 has 17 residues. The DNA of the CDR3 is TGTGCCAGCAGCTTAGCAGGGCTAGCGGGGACCAAAAACATTCAGTACTTC. The encoded protein is CASSLAGLAGTKNIQYF.

The chain joins TRBV6-1 to TRBJ2-7; TRBD1 might be the D (5 bases). The CDR3 contains 14 residues. Trimming left V 4 bases short and J 6 bases short, with 16 bases between. CDR1 and CDR2 from the germline V gene are MNHNS and SASEGT. CDR3 amino acids: CASSGRQLLFEQYF. DNA for the CDR3: TGTGCCAGCAGTGGGAGACAGCTGTTATTCGAGCAGTACTTC.

The V and J genes are TRBV7-2 and TRBJ1-3; D is unresolved. This CDR3 region has 15 residues. V was shortened by 4 bases and J by 4 bases, with 14 bases between the two germline ends. CDR1 is SGHTA and CDR2 is FQGNSA in the germline V gene. CDR3 in DNA: TGTGCCAGCAGCTCTTTTGCCTTCTCCGGAAACACCATATATTTT. This translates into CASSSFAFSGNTIYF.

CDR3 region: CASSPREDYEQYF. DNA for the CDR3: TGTGCCAGCAGCCCTAGGGAGGACTACGAGCAGTACTTC. V and J are TRBV13 and TRBJ2-7, with a weak D call TRBD2 (6 bases). This CDR3 is 13 amino acids long. The germline V and J ends were trimmed by 5 bases and 3 bases, with 11 bases remaining between them. CDR1 and CDR2 (germline): PRHDT, FYEKMQ (reference sequence).

The chain uses TRBV5-1 and TRBJ1-1; tentatively, D is TRBD1 (6 bases). CDR1 and CDR2 from the germline V gene are SGHRS and YFSETQ. This CDR3 is built from 13 residues. V dropped 1 base and J dropped 3 bases, with 7 bases sitting between them. The CDR3 nucleotides read TGCGCCAGCAGCTTGCACAGGGACACTGAAGCTTTCTTT. Translation: CASSLHRDTEAFF. Based on the CDR3 plus reference TRBV5-1 and TRBJ1-1, the full variable domain is KAGVTQTPRYLIKTRGQQVTLSCSPISGHRSVSWYQQTPGQGLQFLFEYFSETQRNKGNFPGRFSGRQFSNSRSEMNVSTLELGDSALYLCASSLHRDTEAFFGQGTRLTVV.

This chain joins TRBV15 and TRBJ1-2, with D possibly matching TRBD1 (6 bases). This CDR3 is 15 amino acids long. CDR1 and CDR2 from the germline V gene are LNHNV and YYDKDF (reference sequence). Deletions cut 5 bases from V and 4 bases from J, with 17 bases between. DNA of the CDR3: TGTGCCACCAGCCCCGGCGGGGGGCTTGGCTATGGCTACACCTTC. This sequence encodes CATSPGGGLGYGYTF.

This clone was counted once. The rearrangement uses TRBV6-5 and TRBJ2-7; a possible D gene is TRBD2 (5 bases). Germline V gives CDR1 MNHEY, CDR2 SVGAGI. This CDR3 is built from 14 residues. Trimming cost V 2 bases and J 7 bases, with 15 bases left between them. CDR3 protein: CASSYQPRVSEQYF. CDR3 nucleotide sequence: TGTGCCAGCAGTTACCAACCGAGGGTCTCGGAGCAGTACTTC.

This clone was recorded a few times. The chain links TRBV19 to TRBJ2-7, with 8 nucleotides matching TRBD2. CDR3 length: 19 residues. Per germline, CDR1 LNHDA and CDR2 SQIVND (reference sequence). The V gene end was trimmed by 5 bases and the J gene end by 2 bases; junction bases not matched to a gene: 20. The CDR3 sequence: CASSGVPGGSGKSPYEQYF. In DNA form, the CDR3 reads TGTGCCAGTAGTGGAGTCCCCGGGGGTAGCGGGAAAAGTCCCTACGAGCAGTACTTC.

For this clone: This CDR3 is also generated by other DNA sequences in the sample. The chain employs TRBV5-1 and TRBJ2-3; 7 bases are shared with TRBD1. The germline V gene has CDR1 SGHRS and CDR2 YFSETQ. The CDR3 is 15 amino acids. Trimming took 0 bases from V and 2 from J; bases not matched to a gene: 3. The CDR3 loop is CASSLVGQVTDTQYF. Here the CDR3 DNA reads TGCGCCAGCAGCTTGGTCGGACAGGTCACAGATACGCAGTATTTT.

This clone was counted a few times. The gene calls are TRBV7-3 and TRBJ2-7; TRBD2 matches 14 bases. The CDR3 is 14 residues long. Germline V gene sequence: CDR1 SGHTA, CDR2 FQGTGA. The junction had 4 bases not matched to a gene; V was cut back by 5 bases and J by 7 bases. CDR3: CASSPGLAGDEQYF. CDR3 bases: TGTGCCAGCAGCCCGGGACTAGCGGGAGATGAGCAGTACTTC.

The chain uses TRBV6-1 and TRBJ2-2, with a tentative D call TRBD1 (7 bases). CDR1 and CDR2 (germline): MNHNS, SASEGT. This CDR3 region has 16 residues. V was pared by 2 bases and J by 7 bases, with 17 bases between. CDR3 DNA sequence: TGTGCCAGCAGTGAACTCTCTCAGGGGGGTCACGGGGAGCTGTTTTTT. It yields the protein CASSELSQGGHGELFF.

CDR3 nucleotides: TGCGCCAGCAGCTTAAGGACAGGGCTTGACACTGAAGCTTTCTTT. It codes for CASSLRTGLDTEAFF. The chain has TRBV5-1 and TRBJ1-1; TRBD1 aligns across 8 bases. CDR1 and CDR2 from the germline V gene are SGHRS and YFSETQ. The CDR3 runs to 15 residues. V gave up 2 bases and J gave up 3 bases; unmatched junction bases: 6.

V usage is TRBV30 and J usage is TRBJ1-1; possibly TRBD1 for D (5 bases). V shed 0 bases and J shed 4 bases, with 9 bases lying between them. This CDR3 is built from 13 residues. Germline V gene data show CDR1 as GTSNPN and CDR2 as SVGIG (reference sequence). CDR3 in amino acids: CAWSVVGGTEAFF. The CDR3 DNA reads TGTGCCTGGAGTGTGGTCGGGGGCACTGAAGCTTTCTTT.

This clone was seen more than once but under ten times. The rearrangement links TRBV28 to TRBJ2-7; 13 bases align to TRBD2. From germline, CDR1 is MDHEN and CDR2 SYDVKM. V dropped 6 bases and J dropped 5; count of bases not matched to a gene: 13. CDR3 length equals 17 residues. The CDR3 nucleotides are TGTGCCAGCAGCCGCCCACCGGGACTAGCGGGACGGCACGAGCAGTACTTC. Translating it yields CASSRPPGLAGRHEQYF. Filled out from reference TRBV28 and TRBJ2-7, the complete variable domain reads DVKVTQSSRYLVKRTGEKVFLECVQDMDHENMFWYRQDPGLGLRLIYFSYDVKMKEKGDIPEGYSVSREKKERFSLILESASTNQTSMYLCASSRPPGLAGRHEQYFGPGTRLTVT.

This clone was seen once. V is TRBV28 and J is TRBJ1-5; 7 bases line up with TRBD1. The CDR3 runs to 15 residues. V lost 7 bases, J lost 1 base, and 7 bases stayed unmatched. CDR1 is MDHEN and CDR2 is SYDVKM in the germline V gene. DNA of the CDR3: TGTGCCAGCAAATTACAGGGGTTGAGCAATCAGCCCCAGCATTTT. Amino acid sequence: CASKLQGLSNQPQHF.

This clone came up once. The V call is TRBV7-9, the J call TRBJ2-1; D uncertain. This CDR3 comprises 12 residues. CDR1 and CDR2 from the germline V gene are SEHNR and FQNEAQ (reference sequence). V lost 5 bases and J lost 7, with 9 bases in between. CDR3 bases: TGTGCCAGCAGCGTGGATCCGAATGAGCAGTTCTTC. Protein sequence: CASSVDPNEQFF.

The rearrangement links TRBV7-3 to TRBJ2-5; TRBD1 matches at 8 bases. Germline values: CDR1 SGHTA, CDR2 FQGTGA. This CDR3 region has 13 residues. The trim removed 5 bases at V and 3 bases at J, leaving 2 bases unmatched. Here the CDR3 DNA reads TGTGCCAGCAGCACGGGACAGGAAGAGACCCAGTACTTC. Encoded protein: CASSTGQEETQYF.

The chain employs TRBV4-1 and TRBJ2-7, with 15 bases that match TRBD2. J was trimmed by 2 bases and V by 0 bases; bases with no gene match: 11. The CDR3 sequence is 20 residues long. Germline loops: CDR1 MGHRA, CDR2 YSYEKL. The CDR3 DNA is TGCGCCAGCAGCCAAGAAGTTTTTGGACTAGCGGGAGGGCTTGCCTACGAGCAGTACTTC. Translated, it gives CASSQEVFGLAGGLAYEQYF.

This clone was found once. The V call is TRBV19, the J call TRBJ2-1, with 9 bases identical to TRBD2. The CDR3 contains 15 residues. CDR1 and CDR2 from the germline V gene are LNHDA and SQIVND (reference sequence). After removal of 3 bases from V and 7 bases from J, the junction contained 7 bases not matched to a gene. CDR3 protein: CASSMGSSGKNEQFF. The DNA of the CDR3 is TGTGCCAGTAGTATGGGGTCTAGCGGGAAAAATGAGCAGTTCTTC.

The sample holds one count of this clone. This chain uses TRBV9 with TRBJ2-1, with 9 nucleotides matching TRBD2. There are 16 residues in the CDR3. Germline values: CDR1 SGDLS, CDR2 YYNGEE. Trimming at V came to 3 bases and at J to 4 bases, leaving 8 bases not matched to a gene. The CDR3 nucleotides are TGTGCCAGCAGCGATGGGCGGGGGGGGACATACAATGAGCAGTTCTTC. This translates into CASSDGRGGTYNEQFF. The full variable domain, in which reference TRBV9 and TRBJ2-1 provide the parts outside the CDR3, is DSGVTQTPKHLITATGQRVTLRCSPRSGDLSVYWYQQSLDQGLQFLIQYYNGEERAKGNILERFSAQQFPDLHSELNLSSLELGDSALYFCASSDGRGGTYNEQFFGPGTRLTVL.

The rearrangement joins TRBV19 to TRBJ2-1; a weak D match, TRBD2 (6 bases). Germline V gene sequence: CDR1 LNHDA, CDR2 SQIVND (reference sequence). This CDR3 comprises 13 residues. V was shortened by 5 bases and J by 8 bases, with 13 bases between the two germline ends. CDR3 DNA: TGTGCCAGTAGTCTCGGGACTTGGGATGAGCAGTTCTTC. Translating it yields CASSLGTWDEQFF.